This passage covers 13 T cell receptor beta chains from one sample sequenced in a study of T cells in Graves' hyperthyroidism and ophthalmopathy. Amplification of TCR beta CDR3 regions was performed using RNA transcripts as template. HTBI primers were employed in a first-round RT-PCR of the TCR CDR3. Each CDR3 protein gets one entry after TCRdb re-called the multiplex PCR reads with MiXCR. The sample shows about 360,000 distinct CDR3 sequences, under 15% of them seen only once. Sequencing used blood. These receptors originate from a woman aged 18-29 years with Graves' hyperthyroidism.

This clonotype has a count of ten or more. V is TRBV11-3 and J is TRBJ1-2; unclear D gene. This CDR3 has 12 amino acids. Trimming shortened V by 0 bases and J by 8 bases, and 7 bases separated the two germline ends. CDR1 is SGHNT, CDR2 YENEEA, per germline. The chain's CDR3 is CASSLDGTGYTF. The CDR3, as DNA: TGTGCCAGCAGCTTAGATGGCACGGGCTACACCTTC.

The table lists this clonotype with many counts. This rearrangement joins TRBV28 to TRBJ2-5; no definite D call. The CDR3 consists of 13 residues. Germline CDR1 and CDR2: MDHEN and SYDVKM. The V end was cut by 3 bases, the J end by 4 bases, with 9 bases between. The CDR3 here is CASSLGSGETQYF. DNA of the CDR3: TGTGCCAGCAGTTTGGGCAGTGGAGAGACCCAGTACTTC.

The chain employs TRBV9 and TRBJ1-3; a weak D match, TRBD1 (5 bases). Per germline, CDR1 SGDLS and CDR2 YYNGEE. The CDR3 covers 15 residues. V was shortened by 4 bases and J by 0 bases, with 11 bases between the two germline ends. The CDR3 DNA sequence: TGTGCCAGCAGCTCTGGGGGGGGCTCTGGAAACACCATATATTTT. Encoded protein: CASSSGGGSGNTIYF.

This clonotype was observed many times. This sequence joins TRBV3-1 and TRBJ1-2, with TRBD1 identical over 8 bases. Germline CDR1 reads LGHDT; CDR2 reads YNNKEL (reference sequence). The V gene end was trimmed by 0 bases and the J gene end by 4 bases; junction bases not matched to a gene: 7. The CDR3 extends over 16 amino acids. CDR3 bases: TGTGCCAGCAGCCAAGATCCAGGACAGGGTCGCTATGGCTACACCTTC. Translation: CASSQDPGQGRYGYTF.

This clonotype was observed many times. In DNA, the CDR3 is TGTGCCAGCAGCCTGATGGGGACAGGGTTATACGGGGAGCTGTTTTTT. Its translation: CASSLMGTGLYGELFF. The rearrangement joins TRBV28 to TRBJ2-2; 9 positions match TRBD1. Germline V lookup: CDR1 MDHEN, CDR2 SYDVKM. The J segment lost 7 bases and the V segment lost 6 bases, leaving 12 bases of the junction unmatched. There are 16 residues in the CDR3.

A note on this clonotype: Being one base from a much bigger clone, this may be a read error. The chain has TRBV7-8 and TRBJ1-1; D is undetermined. The CDR3 covers 15 residues. The V end was cut by 5 bases, the J end by 3 bases, with 16 bases between. The germline gives CDR1 SGHVS, CDR2 FQNEAQ. CDR3 amino acids: CASSNSRGRHTEAFF. The CDR3 DNA follows: TGTGCCAGCAGCAACTCACGGGGTAGGCACACTGAAGCTTTCTTT.

A few counts support this clonotype. The chain recombines TRBV12-3 or TRBV12-4 with TRBJ1-1, with D maybe TRBD1 (6 bases). The germline V and J ends were trimmed by 8 bases and 7 bases, with 17 bases remaining between them. The CDR3 spans 13 residues. The CDR3 coding sequence is TGTGCCAGCCTAATCGAAGGGGGTAGTGAAGCTTTCTTT. This codes for CASLIEGGSEAFF.

This clonotype appeared a few times. In this CDR3 the conserved last residue, phenylalanine or tryptophan, is missing, so a read error is likely. The chain employs TRBV5-6 and TRBJ2-5; D is possibly TRBD2 (6 bases). The CDR3 has 15 residues. The germline V gene encodes CDR1 SGHDT and CDR2 YYEEEE. The V end was cut by 0 bases, the J end by 5 bases, with 14 bases between. As DNA, the CDR3 is TGTGCCAGCAGCTTGGTCATTGGCGGGACGGAGACCCAGTACCTC. Translated, it gives CASSLVIGGTETQYL.

This clonotype occurred a few times. This rearrangement joins TRBV5-1 to TRBJ2-5, with TRBD1 identical over 7 bases. V lost 3 bases, J lost 5 bases, and 7 bases stayed unmatched. CDR1 and CDR2 from the germline V gene are SGHRS and YFSETQ. The CDR3 extends over 14 amino acids. CDR3 nucleotide sequence: TGCGCCAGCAGCTCCCGGGACAGCCATGAGACCCAGTACTTC. Protein: CASSSRDSHETQYF.

This clonotype was counted at least ten times. V is TRBV30 and J is TRBJ1-1; no firm D call. The V end was cut by 7 bases, the J end by 3 bases, with 15 bases between. The CDR3 contains 13 residues. From germline, CDR1 is GTSNPN and CDR2 SVGIG (reference sequence). The CDR3 region has the DNA TGTGCCTCGACTAGTCGAGGATACACTGAAGCTTTCTTT. This codes for CASTSRGYTEAFF.

This sequence joins TRBV6-5 and TRBJ2-3; D ambiguous. The CDR3 extends over 18 amino acids. Between the trimmed V and J ends, which lost 0 bases and 0 bases, there was a span of 16 bases. In germline, CDR1 is MNHEY, CDR2 SVGAGI. The CDR3 DNA reads as TGTGCCAGCAGTTACTCGTATCGGGCAGACTTTAGCACAGATACGCAGTATTTT. This translates into CASSYSYRADFSTDTQYF.

This clonotype was found many times. This sequence joins TRBV3-1 and TRBJ1-2; TRBD1 agrees at 7 bases. CDR3 size: 13 residues. The J segment lost 6 bases and the V segment lost 3 bases, leaving 4 bases of the junction unmatched. From germline, CDR1 is LGHDT and CDR2 YNNKEL (reference sequence). The CDR3 reads CASSQAGGHGYTF. The CDR3 bases are TGTGCCAGCAGCCAGGCAGGGGGTCATGGCTACACCTTC.

This clonotype was detected many times. This chain joins TRBV7-9 and TRBJ1-5, with D uncertain. Deletions cut 1 base from V and 0 bases from J, with 10 bases between. Germline values: CDR1 SEHNR, CDR2 FQNEAQ (reference sequence). This CDR3 has 16 amino acids. CDR3 coding DNA: TGTGCCAGCAGCTTAGAAGGCAGCTATAGCAATCAGCCCCAGCATTTT. Translation: CASSLEGSYSNQPQHF.